This TCR beta chain was identified during a study of cytomegalovirus exposure and HLA in healthy donors. Per germline, CDR1 SQVTM and CDR2 ANQGSEA. This CDR3 region has 13 residues. Trimming pared 4 bases from V and 2 bases from J, leaving 10 bases between. 13 Jbeta primers and 60 Vbeta primers were used for the PCR. TCRdb keeps only in-frame clones here, not all; method: immunoSEQ multiplex PCR. The data show about 82,000 clones, around 73% seen once. The J gene is TRBJ2-3, the V gene TRBV29-1; D gene unclear. Sequencing was carried out using PBMCs. This receptor was obtained from a man aged 45 to 65 in good health and CMV-seronegative. Written as DNA, the CDR3 is TGCAGCGTTGGAGGAGTCACCACAGATACGCAGTATTTT. Translating gives CSVGGVTTDTQYF.